This entry features one T cell receptor (beta chain) sequence. The antigen is unknown. The same CDR3 arises from other DNA sequences in this sample as well. This sample is part of a study of cytomegalovirus exposure and HLA in healthy donors. Study results and limitations: Later analysis showed most CMV-associated TCR beta chains appearing HLA-restricted. Per published reports, the classifier diagnosed cytomegalovirus status with high specificity and sensitivity. Sequencing likely produced, as an artifact, a cluster of highly shared sequence variants. Confirmation was obtained in vitro that three CMV-associated chains are specific for CMV antigens.

Primers included in the PCR were 60 Vbeta and 13 Jbeta primers. Only in-frame clones appear in the TCRdb table, and some are missing; sequencing was by immunoSEQ multiplex PCR. This table holds fewer than 180,000 clones, about 64% found once. The CDR3 is made up of 14 amino acids. Deletions cut 0 bases from V and 3 bases from J, with 7 bases between. Per germline, CDR1 SGHRS and CDR2 YFSETQ. Sample: PBMCs. The receptor was isolated from a woman aged 55-75 years in good health and CMV-seropositive. The chain couples TRBV5-1 to TRBJ1-5, with D perhaps TRBD1 (5 bases). CDR3 loop: CASSLEGANQPQHF. The CDR3 nucleotides read TGCGCCAGCAGCTTGGAAGGGGCCAATCAGCCCCAGCATTTT.